The sequence of this T cell receptor beta chain was determined in a study of T cells in Graves' hyperthyroidism and ophthalmopathy. Many counts were recorded for this clonotype. Its antigen is unidentified. The authors took PBMCs from 8 to 10 ml fresh peripheral blood. Overall study findings and caveats: Most clonotypes expanded in the thyroid (above 0.001) were also present in blood. Ophthalmopathy, which appeared later, was predicted by the model a median around 6 months before onset.

RNA transcripts were the template for amplifying TCR beta CDR3 regions. RT-PCR in the first round (using the HTBI primer set) targeted the TCR CDR3. TCRdb used MiXCR to reprocess the multiplex PCR reads, holding one entry per CDR3 protein. In the table there are roughly 630,000 distinct CDR3 sequences, 15% to 19% of which are singletons. Germline V gene lookup returns CDR1 SNHLY and CDR2 FYNNEI. CDR3 length: 15 residues. V lost 5 bases and J lost 4; bases outside the gene matches: 7. Input material: blood. The TCR was taken from a woman in her 30s with Graves' hyperthyroidism. The chain joins TRBV2 to TRBJ2-1; TRBD2 agrees at 8 bases. The CDR3 loop reads CASSRSGGPYNEQFF. The CDR3 DNA is TGTGCCAGCAGTAGAAGCGGGGGACCTTACAATGAGCAGTTCTTC.